Listed here is a single TCR beta chain. The antigen is not known. This entry is derived from a study of T cell responses to AZD1222 COVID-19 vaccine. The CDR3 length is 16 residues. CDR1 is KGHSH and CDR2 is LQKENI in the germline V gene. V dropped 2 bases and J dropped 4; count of bases not matched to a gene: 10. Assay used: immunoSEQ multiplex PCR; TCRdb lists only in-frame clones, some missing. Of tens of thousands of clones listed, roughly 81% are singletons. The study's findings and limits: Vaccination with two AZD1222 doses was followed by a rise in Spike-specific TCR breadth and depth. The donor cohort was predominantly white British with a female majority, and clonal diversity may have been underestimated.

The chain combines TRBV18 with TRBJ1-2; 7 bases match TRBD1. The starting material was peripheral blood, obtained on day 0 of AZD1222 vaccination. This clonotype was sampled from an adult in good health. CDR3 amino acids: CASSPNPGGYSYGYTF. CDR3 bases: TGTGCCAGCTCACCAAATCCAGGGGGGTATTCCTATGGCTACACCTTC.